This is a list of T cell receptor beta chains from one sample in a study of a mutant IDH1 vaccine in newly diagnosed glioma. These receptors are not linked to any known antigen. Assay used: immunoSEQ multiplex PCR; TCRdb lists only in-frame clones, some missing. The sample consists of tens of thousands of clones, around 80% of them appearing once. Here the sequenced sample was PBMCs, taken from a glioma patient whose treatment included an IDH1 peptide vaccine. These TCRs come from a man aged 25-45 years with glioma. Each CDR3 is given with its conserved first and last residue. D genes are given only for firm matches. Only some rows state a clone size, as once, few, many or a class for expanded clones.

d_gene	len	abundance	v_gene	j_gene	CDR3nt	CDR3aa
-	15	few	TRBV5-4	TRBJ1-6	TGTGCCAGCAGCTTGGAGGGCGTGAATAATTCACCCCTCCACTTT	CASSLEGVNNSPLHF
-	15	-	TRBV7-6	TRBJ2-5	TGTGCCAGCAGCTTAGGGGGTAGAGGCCAAGAGACCCAGTACTTC	CASSLGGRGQETQYF
TRBD1	15	-	TRBV15	TRBJ2-3	TGTGCCACCAGCAGTGACAGGGTTGGTACAGATACGCAGTATTTT	CATSSDRVGTDTQYF
-	14	-	TRBV4-1	TRBJ1-4	TGCGCCAGCAGAGGGGCTTGGGATAATGAAAAACTGTTTTTT	CASRGAWDNEKLFF
-	9	-	TRBV20-1	TRBJ2-5	TGCAGCGTCCAAGAGACCCAGTACTTC	CSVQETQYF
-	15	-	TRBV14	TRBJ1-2	TGTGCCAGCAGCCTAGTTAGCGGACGGGTGTTAGGCTACACCTTC	CASSLVSGRVLGYTF
-	15	few	TRBV25-1	TRBJ1-1	TGTGCCAGCAGTGAATTTGCGGAAGTGAACACTGAAGCTTTCTTT	CASSEFAEVNTEAFF
-	14	once	TRBV27	TRBJ2-7	TGTGCCAGCAGTCGACAGGTGAGCTCCTACGAGCAGTACTTC	CASSRQVSSYEQYF
-	15	-	TRBV10-3	TRBJ1-5	TGTGCCATCAGTGAAGGACATGCTAGCAATCAGCCCCAGCATTTT	CAISEGHASNQPQHF
-	13	-	TRBV9	TRBJ1-3	TGTGCCAGCAGCCTTGGACAGGGAAACACCATATATTTT	CASSLGQGNTIYF
-	12	-	TRBV10-3	TRBJ1-3	TGTGCCATCAGTGCGTCTGGAAACACCATATATTTT	CAISASGNTIYF
-	15	-	TRBV5-1	TRBJ2-7	TGCGCCAGCAGCTTGGGGGTAACGGGCGTGTACGAGCAGTACTTC	CASSLGVTGVYEQYF
TRBD2	12	-	TRBV29-1	TRBJ2-1	TGCAGCGTTGAATGGGGGGGCAATGAGCAGTTCTTC	CSVEWGGNEQFF
-	13	-	TRBV29-1	TRBJ2-5	TGCAGCGTCCCAGGCCCGAGCGGAGAGACCCAGTACTTC	CSVPGPSGETQYF
-	15	-	TRBV7-8	TRBJ2-7	TGTGCCAGCAGCTCCAGCCCGGACCGAACCTACGAGCAGTACTTC	CASSSSPDRTYEQYF
TRBD1	17	few	TRBV10-3	TRBJ1-2	TGTGCCATCAGCCCGGGACAGGGCCGCCCGGGTAACTATGGCTACACCTTC	CAISPGQGRPGNYGYTF
-	14	-	TRBV7-8	TRBJ1-1	TGTGCCAGCAGCCATGCGGGAACGAACACTGAAGCTTTCTTT	CASSHAGTNTEAFF
-	14	-	TRBV10-3	TRBJ2-7	TGTGCCATCAGTGGGCAGGGGCCCTCCTACGAGCAGTACTTC	CAISGQGPSYEQYF
-	11	-	TRBV29-1	TRBJ2-7	TGCAGCGTTGAAAGCAGGTACGAGCAGTACTTC	CSVESRYEQYF
TRBD2	16	-	TRBV27	TRBJ2-7	TGTGCCAGCAGTTTAATCAGCGGGAGGGCCACCTACGAGCAGTACTTC	CASSLISGRATYEQYF
TRBD2	15	-	TRBV4-1	TRBJ2-7	TGCGCCAGCAGCACTGGGACTAGCGGGGCCTACGAGCAGTACTTC	CASSTGTSGAYEQYF
-	15	-	TRBV4-1	TRBJ2-3	TGCGCCAGCAGCCAAGGGTTCCGGGCCACAGATACGCAGTATTTT	CASSQGFRATDTQYF
-	13	few	TRBV6-4	TRBJ1-1	TGTGCCAGCAGTGAATCTCAGGAAACTGAAGCTTTCTTT	CASSESQETEAFF
TRBD2	15	-	TRBV29-1	TRBJ2-5	TGCAGCGTTGTCGCTAGCGGGGGACTCCAAGAGACCCAGTACTTC	CSVVASGGLQETQYF
-	14	-	TRBV10-2	TRBJ1-5	TGCGCCAGCAGAGAGACAGACCAAAATCAGCCCCAGCATTTT	CASRETDQNQPQHF
-	14	once	TRBV15	TRBJ1-2	TGTGCCACCAGCGACCGGGGGGGGGCGGATGGCTACACCTTC	CATSDRGGADGYTF
TRBD2	15	-	TRBV7-2	TRBJ2-1	TGTGCCAGCAGCTTGACTAGCGGGACCCTCAATGAGCAGTTCTTC	CASSLTSGTLNEQFF
-	16	-	TRBV5-1	TRBJ1-3	TGCGCCAGCAGCTTCGATGCGGGTTTCTCTGGAAACACCATATATTTT	CASSFDAGFSGNTIYF
-	13	-	TRBV30	TRBJ1-5	TGTGCCTGGAGCCGGAAGGGGAGTCAGCCCCAGCATTTT	CAWSRKGSQPQHF
-	15	-	TRBV5-6	TRBJ1-2	TGTGCCAGCAGCTCCACCGGGGGAGCTAACTATGGCTACACCTTC	CASSSTGGANYGYTF
TRBD1	15	-	TRBV18	TRBJ1-5	TGTGCCAGCTCACCGCAGACAGGGGGCAATCAGCCCCAGCATTTT	CASSPQTGGNQPQHF
-	13	-	TRBV29-1	TRBJ1-1	TGCAGCGTTGATCTGGACAGAAAAACTGAAGCTTTCTTT	CSVDLDRKTEAFF
-	14	few	TRBV4-2	TRBJ2-2	TGTGCCAGCAGCCAAGTAACTAAAACCGGGGAGCTGTTTTTT	CASSQVTKTGELFF
TRBD1	14	-	TRBV5-6	TRBJ1-2	TGTGCCAGCAGCCCGGACAGGGTTGTTTATGGCTACACCTTC	CASSPDRVVYGYTF
-	18	-	TRBV6-1	TRBJ2-1	TGTGCCAGCAGTGAAAAGAATCAGGAGGGAAGGGCCTACAATGAGCAGTTCTTC	CASSEKNQEGRAYNEQFF
-	11	-	TRBV20-1	TRBJ1-1	TGCAGTGGACCAGAGAACACTGAAGCTTTCTTT	CSGPENTEAFF
-	13	-	TRBV19	TRBJ2-5	TGTGCCAGTAGTATAGATCCGGGGAAGACCCAGTACTTC	CASSIDPGKTQYF
TRBD1	12	-	TRBV30	TRBJ2-5	TGTGCCTGGAGTGTAGGATTGGGACAGCAGTACTTC	CAWSVGLGQQYF
TRBD1	17	-	TRBV5-6	TRBJ2-5	TGTGCCAGCAGCTTGAGAATCGGTACAGGGGCCCAAGAGACCCAGTACTTC	CASSLRIGTGAQETQYF
-	11	-	TRBV6-6	TRBJ2-3	TGTGCCAGCAGTGCTACAGATACGCAGTATTTT	CASSATDTQYF
TRBD1	14	-	TRBV5-6	TRBJ1-2	TGTGCCAGCAGCAAACAGGGGTTTAACTATGGCTACACCTTC	CASSKQGFNYGYTF
-	13	-	TRBV29-1	TRBJ2-3	TGCAGCGTGGTGGGCCGCACAACAGATACGCAGTATTTT	CSVVGRTTDTQYF
-	16	once	TRBV30	TRBJ1-1	TGTGCCTGGACTACCGGGACTCCAACACGAGTGACTGAAGCTTTCTTT	CAWTTGTPTRVTEAFF
-	13	-	TRBV2	TRBJ2-3	TGTGCCAGCAGTGAATACTACGCAGATACGCAGTATTTT	CASSEYYADTQYF
-	15	-	TRBV5-6	TRBJ2-5	TGTGCCAGCAGCTTGATTTTTTGGATAGAGGAGACCCAGTACTTC	CASSLIFWIEETQYF
TRBD1	15	-	TRBV4-1	TRBJ2-3	TGCGCCAGCAGCCAATATCAGGGGGCGATAGATACGCAGTATTTT	CASSQYQGAIDTQYF
-	13	-	TRBV29-1	TRBJ2-1	TGCAGCGTTGAAGGTCTAGCAGGTAATGAGCAGTTCTTC	CSVEGLAGNEQFF
TRBD1	15	few	TRBV5-1	TRBJ1-1	TGCGCCAGCAGCTTGGCCCAGGGAGGGGGCGGTGAAGCTTTCTTT	CASSLAQGGGGEAFF
-	14	-	TRBV2	TRBJ2-3	TGTGCCAGCAGTGAAGAGGGAAGCACAGATACGCAGTATTTT	CASSEEGSTDTQYF
-	14	-	TRBV5-1	TRBJ2-6	TGCGCCAGCAGCTTGGGACCTGGGGCCAACGTCCTGACTTTC	CASSLGPGANVLTF
TRBD2	15	-	TRBV4-3	TRBJ2-7	TGCGTCAGCCCTAAGAAGGCGGGGGGATTTTACGAGCAGTACTTC	CVSPKKAGGFYEQYF
-	14	once	TRBV4-1	TRBJ1-1	TGCGCCAGCAGCCAAGATACCGGGACACCTGAAGCTTTCTTT	CASSQDTGTPEAFF
TRBD2	21	-	TRBV9	TRBJ2-3	TGTGCCAGCAGCGTCAGTGTAGCGGGAGGGCCCAAACCCCATATCACAGATACGCAGTATTTT	CASSVSVAGGPKPHITDTQYF
-	12	-	TRBV30	TRBJ2-7	TGTGCCGGGGGGGGCAGGGGTTACGAGCAGTACTTC	CAGGGRGYEQYF
TRBD1	12	-	TRBV7-2	TRBJ2-7	TGTGCCAGCAGCTGGGACAGGGATGAGCAGTACTTC	CASSWDRDEQYF
-	14	-	TRBV30	TRBJ1-6	TGTGCCTGGATTGCGGGCGGAGGAGGTTCACCCCTCCACTTT	CAWIAGGGGSPLHF
-	14	-	TRBV6-6	TRBJ2-7	TGTGCCAGCAGTTACGACCAACTGATTTACGAGCAGTACTTC	CASSYDQLIYEQYF
-	12	-	TRBV7-8	TRBJ2-3	TGTGCCAGCAGCCTGCGACAAGATACGCAGTATTTT	CASSLRQDTQYF
-	15	once	TRBV9	TRBJ1-1	TGTGCCAGCAGCGTAGGAGTGGGCGGGTTCAGAGAAGCTTTCTTT	CASSVGVGGFREAFF
-	13	-	TRBV6-4	TRBJ1-1	TGTGCCAGCAGCGCTACAGTTTTCGCTGAAGCTTTCTTT	CASSATVFAEAFF